This is a list of T cell receptor beta chains from one sample in a study of cytomegalovirus exposure and HLA in healthy donors. TCRdb keeps only in-frame clones here, not all; method: immunoSEQ multiplex PCR. The sample yields about 240,000 clones, around 81% seen once. Sequencing used PBMCs. These receptors all stem from a woman between 55 and 75 years old in good health and CMV-seropositive. The CDR3 runs from the conserved cysteine through the conserved F or W. The D gene is left open where the match is weak. For some rows the clone size is stated as once, few or many, or as a class when expanded; others skip it.

length: 17; V: TRBV28; D: -; J: TRBJ2-4; size: -; CDR3: CASSSAKDSLAKNIQYF; DNA: TGTGCCAGCAGTTCTGCGAAGGACAGCCTAGCCAAAAACATTCAGTACTTC
length: 13; V: TRBV9; D: -; J: TRBJ2-7; size: -; CDR3: CASSVADYYEQYF; DNA: TGTGCCAGCAGCGTAGCAGATTACTACGAGCAGTACTTC
length: 16; V: TRBV28; D: TRBD1; J: TRBJ1-1; size: -; CDR3: CASTETGGTRNTEAFF; DNA: TGTGCCAGCACCGAGACAGGGGGCACTAGGAACACTGAAGCTTTCTTT
length: 15; V: TRBV7-7; D: TRBD1; J: TRBJ2-1; size: -; CDR3: CASSLRTGSYNEQFF; DNA: TGTGCTAGCAGCTTAAGGACAGGGTCCTACAATGAGCAGTTCTTC
length: 15; V: TRBV7-9; D: -; J: TRBJ1-2; size: -; CDR3: CASSSSHPGSYGYTF; DNA: TGTGCCAGCAGCTCAAGCCATCCTGGTAGCTATGGCTACACCTTC
length: 13; V: TRBV29-1; D: TRBD1; J: TRBJ1-4; size: -; CDR3: CSVTGEGNEKLFF; DNA: TGCAGCGTTACAGGGGAAGGTAATGAAAAACTGTTTTTT
length: 17; V: TRBV5-1; D: -; J: TRBJ2-4; size: -; CDR3: CASSLGLGEAAKNIQYF; DNA: TGCGCCAGCAGCTTGGGCCTCGGGGAGGCTGCCAAAAACATTCAGTACTTC
length: 15; V: TRBV16; D: TRBD2; J: TRBJ2-5; size: -; CDR3: CASSQIPSGKETQYF; DNA: TGTGCCAGCAGCCAAATCCCTAGCGGTAAAGAGACCCAGTACTTC
length: 16; V: TRBV27; D: TRBD1; J: TRBJ1-2; size: -; CDR3: CASTFRGTGDKGGYTF; DNA: TGTGCCAGCACCTTCCGCGGGACAGGGGATAAGGGTGGCTACACCTTC
length: 9; V: TRBV6-6; D: -; J: TRBJ1-1; size: -; CDR3: CASTFEAFF; DNA: TGTGCCAGCACCTTCGAAGCTTTCTTT
length: 15; V: TRBV6-5; D: TRBD2; J: TRBJ2-3; size: -; CDR3: CASRPLAGGPDTQYF; DNA: TGTGCCAGCAGGCCACTAGCGGGAGGGCCAGATACGCAGTATTTT
length: 16; V: TRBV9; D: TRBD2; J: TRBJ2-6; size: -; CDR3: CASSAGGGLGANVLTF; DNA: TGTGCCAGCAGCGCCGGGGGGGGGCTCGGGGCCAACGTCCTGACTTTC
length: 17; V: TRBV5-1; D: TRBD2; J: TRBJ2-7; size: few; CDR3: CASSPGGGTSRAYEQYF; DNA: TGCGCCAGCAGCCCGGGGGGAGGGACTAGCAGAGCCTACGAGCAGTACTTC